The TCR beta chain described here comes from a study of cytomegalovirus exposure and HLA in healthy donors. Primers for the PCR totalled 60 Vbeta and 13 Jbeta. TCRdb's table, derived via immunoSEQ multiplex PCR, lists solely in-frame clones and lacks some. The table includes 89,000 or so clones, approximately 85% detected once. This CDR3 is built from 12 residues. The germline gives CDR1 SGHDT, CDR2 YYEEEE. V lost 6 bases to trimming and J lost 1 base, with 6 bases between them. Findings and caveats of the study: Accurate prediction of most subjects' HLA-A and HLA-B alleles from TCR beta sequences was reported. A highly shared variant cluster was judged a likely technical artifact. Among donors in an Asian-associated ancestry cluster, a later analysis reportedly found fewer N-insertions than the roughly 700-donor mean.

Comment on this clone: Its matching antigen is unknown.

The sequenced material came from PBMCs. This chain links TRBV5-6 with TRBJ2-3, with no clear D. The receptor was derived from a woman aged 18-35 years in good health and CMV-seropositive. CDR3 region: CASTRGTDTQYF. CDR3 in DNA: TGTGCCAGCACCCGCGGCACAGATACGCAGTATTTT.